This entry lists 9 T cell receptor beta chains sequenced from one sample in a study of cytomegalovirus exposure and HLA in healthy donors. The study ran its PCR with 60 Vbeta and 13 Jbeta primers. Data came from immunoSEQ multiplex PCR; TCRdb stores just in-frame clones and leaves some out. The repertoire has 65,000 to 85,000 clones, approximately 67% of them found once; the top ten carry roughly 1.9%. What was sequenced was PBMCs. Receptors were obtained from a woman aged 30 to 39 in good health and CMV-seronegative.

V usage is TRBV10-3 and J usage is TRBJ2-7; 7 positions match TRBD2. V shed 3 bases, J shed 4 bases, and the junction held 9 bases outside the gene matches. In germline, CDR1 is ENHRY, CDR2 SYGVKD. The CDR3 sequence is 15 residues long. In DNA form, the CDR3 reads TGTGCCATCAGTGATTCGAGATGGGGGGGTTACGAGCAGTACTTC. Amino acids: CAISDSRWGGYEQYF.

The chain couples TRBV4-1 to TRBJ1-2, with 7 bases identical to TRBD1. The V and J ends lost 1 base and 2 bases, in that order; junction bases with no gene match: 7. Germline values: CDR1 MGHRA, CDR2 YSYEKL. This CDR3 comprises 16 residues. The CDR3 protein is CASSQGGGRGNYGYTF. Written as DNA, the CDR3 is TGCGCCAGCAGCCAAGGAGGGGGCAGGGGAAACTATGGCTACACCTTC.

The rearrangement joins TRBV11-3 to TRBJ1-4; D is perhaps TRBD1 (5 bases). V lost 1 base to trimming and J lost 6 bases, with 12 bases between them. This CDR3 region has 15 residues. In germline, CDR1 is SGHNT, CDR2 YENEEA. The CDR3 nucleotides read TGTGCCAGCAGCTTAGTCGCAGGGTTTTATGAAAAACTGTTTTTT. Translated: CASSLVAGFYEKLFF. Variable domain in full (rest from reference TRBV11-3 and TRBJ1-4): EAGVVQSPRYKIIEKKQPVAFWCNPISGHNTLYWYLQNLGQGPELLIRYENEEAVDDSQLPKDRFSAERLKGVDSTLKIQPAELGDSAVYLCASSLVAGFYEKLFFGSGTQLSVL.

This chain links TRBV7-3 with TRBJ1-5, with D uncertain. The CDR3 totals 13 residues. CDR1 SGHTA and CDR2 FQGTGA come from the germline V gene. Trimming cost V 0 bases and J 6 bases, with 6 bases left between them. CDR3 sequence (DNA): TGTGCCAGCAGCTTAACGCGTGGTCAGCCCCAGCATTTT. Its protein product is CASSLTRGQPQHF.

The V and J genes are TRBV7-9 and TRBJ1-2; 9 nucleotides align to TRBD1. This CDR3 contains 14 residues. Germline lookup yields CDR1 SEHNR and CDR2 FQNEAQ (reference sequence). V lost 4 bases and J lost 6; bases outside the gene matches: 6. CDR3 amino acids: CASSSVTGGDGYTF. As DNA, the CDR3 is TGTGCCAGCAGCTCCGTGACAGGGGGTGATGGCTACACCTTC.

Concerning this clone: At the DNA level, this CDR3 is encoded by other sequences in the same sample as well. The rearrangement uses TRBV18 and TRBJ2-1; 12 nucleotides match TRBD2. The J segment lost 9 bases and the V segment lost 6 bases, leaving 12 bases of the junction unmatched. Germline-derived CDR1 and CDR2 are KGHSH and LQKENI. The CDR3 runs 16 residues. Here the CDR3 reads CASSPTSGGLRREQFF. CDR3 coding DNA: TGTGCCAGCTCGCCAACTAGCGGGGGGCTTAGGCGTGAGCAGTTCTTC.

V and J are TRBV7-9 and TRBJ2-3; 11 bases are shared with TRBD2. The ends lost 0 bases at V and 2 bases at J; junction bases unmatched: 4. The CDR3 runs to 17 residues. Germline V gene sequence: CDR1 SEHNR, CDR2 FQNEAQ (reference sequence). The CDR3 DNA follows: TGTGCCAGCAGCTTAGCCCCTAGCGGGGGGACCACAGATACGCAGTATTTT. Translated, it gives CASSLAPSGGTTDTQYF.

This clone is a singleton in its sample. The V call is TRBV9, the J call TRBJ1-5; D remains ambiguous. V lost 0 bases and J lost 2, with 9 bases in between. This CDR3 spans 15 amino acids. The germline V gene has CDR1 SGDLS and CDR2 YYNGEE. The CDR3 sequence is CASSVEPGGNQPQHF. The CDR3 DNA follows: TGTGCCAGCAGCGTAGAACCCGGGGGCAATCAGCCCCAGCATTTT.

The rearrangement links TRBV5-1 to TRBJ1-4; D gene uncertain. V was cut by 0 bases and J by 3 bases, with 6 bases left in between. This CDR3 is 14 amino acids long. Germline V gives CDR1 SGHRS, CDR2 YFSETQ. The CDR3 loop reads CASSLGRANEKLFF. DNA of the CDR3: TGCGCCAGCAGCTTGGGACGGGCTAATGAAAAACTGTTTTTT. Looking up the rest from reference TRBV5-1 and TRBJ1-4 gives the full variable domain: KAGVTQTPRYLIKTRGQQVTLSCSPISGHRSVSWYQQTPGQGLQFLFEYFSETQRNKGNFPGRFSGRQFSNSRSEMNVSTLELGDSALYLCASSLGRANEKLFFGSGTQLSVL.